Shown below are 21 T cell receptor beta chains from a single sample sequenced in a study of T-cell memory formation after mild COVID-19 (dated by TCRdb to the early 2020s). Libraries were constructed by 5' RACE. The reads were generated on an Illumina NovaSeq 6000. TCRdb's own reprocessing of the public reads used fastp at Q25 and MiXCR and kept productive beta chains. A single entry per CDR3 protein holds the most common genes and DNA from its merged rows. For this sample there are about 29,000 distinct CDR3 sequences; approximately 12% appear just once. In total, the top ten clones hold roughly 15% of the sample. The sample comprised PBMCs or a T cell subset sorted from them (not recorded which). The source of these receptors is an adult woman who had mild COVID-19 (a few samples of this study predate the infection). The sample titles of this study are shuffled in the database, so cell type and time point are left out; the donor was told from shared clones.

This clonotype has at least ten counts. This rearrangement joins TRBV7-2 to TRBJ2-1, with TRBD2 matching over 9 bases. Unmatched junction bases numbered 5, after V lost 2 bases and J lost 9 bases. Germline CDR1 reads SGHTA; CDR2 reads FQGNSA. This CDR3 spans 14 amino acids. The chain's CDR3 is CASSLWLAGSEQFF. CDR3 DNA: TGTGCCAGCAGCTTATGGCTAGCGGGAAGTGAGCAGTTCTTC.

This clonotype occurred many times. The chain links TRBV7-8 to TRBJ2-7; 12 bases fit TRBD2. Germline V gives CDR1 SGHVS, CDR2 FQNEAQ. This CDR3 is 16 amino acids long. J gave up 4 bases and V 4 bases, and 8 bases lay outside the gene matches. The CDR3 protein is CASSSTGTSGYYEQYF. CDR3 sequence (DNA): TGTGCCAGCAGCTCTACCGGGACTAGCGGGTATTACGAGCAGTACTTC.

This clonotype was seen many times. V is TRBV24-1 and J is TRBJ2-3, with 13 bases matching TRBD2. The germline V gene has CDR1 KGHDR and CDR2 SFDVKD. This CDR3 is built from 15 residues. The V and J ends lost 9 bases and 4 bases, in that order; junction bases with no gene match: 6. CDR3 protein: CATGKTSGRSDTQYF. In DNA, the CDR3 is TGTGCCACCGGCAAGACTAGCGGGAGGTCAGATACGCAGTATTTT.

This clonotype showed up many times. The chain joins TRBV9 to TRBJ1-2, with 8 bases matching TRBD1. J lost 4 bases, V lost 5 bases, and 7 bases had no gene match. Germline V gene lookup returns CDR1 SGDLS and CDR2 YYNGEE. The CDR3 runs to 14 residues. The CDR3 is CASRVRQGSYGYTF. DNA for the CDR3: TGTGCCAGCAGAGTTCGACAGGGGAGCTATGGCTACACCTTC. The complete variable domain, with remaining parts taken from reference TRBV9 and TRBJ1-2, reads DSGVTQTPKHLITATGQRVTLRCSPRSGDLSVYWYQQSLDQGLQFLIQYYNGEERAKGNILERFSAQQFPDLHSELNLSSLELGDSALYFCASRVRQGSYGYTFGSGTRLTVV.

This clonotype has just a few counts. This rearrangement joins TRBV4-3 to TRBJ2-7; D is uncertain. The V end was cut by 1 base, the J end by 2 bases, with 9 bases between. The germline gives CDR1 LGHNA, CDR2 YSLEER. The CDR3 is 14 amino acids. CDR3 sequence: CASSQGEATYEQYF. CDR3 bases: TGCGCCAGCAGCCAAGGGGAAGCGACCTACGAGCAGTACTTC.

This clonotype has a count of ten or more. J is TRBJ2-7 and V is TRBV4-2, with 11 nucleotides matching TRBD1. V shed 0 bases, J shed 4 bases, and the junction held 5 bases outside the gene matches. Germline lookup yields CDR1 LGHNA and CDR2 YNFKEQ. The CDR3 is made up of 16 amino acids. The chain's CDR3 is CASSQEGGDRGYEQYF. CDR3 nucleotide sequence: TGTGCCAGCAGCCAAGAAGGCGGGGACAGGGGGTACGAGCAGTACTTC.

This clonotype was counted ten times or more. The chain couples TRBV28 to TRBJ2-3; 7 bases line up with TRBD1. The CDR3 length is 15 residues. The junction had 6 bases not matched to a gene; V was cut back by 1 base and J by 5 bases. Germline V gene lookup returns CDR1 MDHEN and CDR2 SYDVKM. The CDR3 reads CASSLSTGPVDTQYF. The CDR3 DNA is TGTGCCAGCAGTTTATCGACAGGGCCGGTAGATACGCAGTATTTT. Based on the CDR3 plus reference TRBV28 and TRBJ2-3, the full variable domain is DVKVTQSSRYLVKRTGEKVFLECVQDMDHENMFWYRQDPGLGLRLIYFSYDVKMKEKGDIPEGYSVSREKKERFSLILESASTNQTSMYLCASSLSTGPVDTQYFGPGTRLTVL.

This clonotype was detected many times. Its ends do not fully match the called genes, so a read error is possible. The chain is built from TRBV20-1 and TRBJ2-1; D assignment may be TRBD1 or TRBD2 (5 bases each). Per germline, CDR1 DFQATT and CDR2 SNEGSKA (reference sequence). This CDR3 has 14 residues. CDR3 sequence: CSARRGVSFNEQFF. The CDR3 nucleotides are TGCAGTGCTAGAAGAGGGGTATCCTTCAATGAGCAGTTCTTC.

This clonotype was seen many times. V usage is TRBV2 and J usage is TRBJ2-1, with 10 bases identical to TRBD1. This CDR3 has 13 amino acids. Per the germline V gene, CDR1 is SNHLY and CDR2 is FYNNEI. V was pared by 8 bases and J by 5 bases, with 3 bases of the junction left unmatched. CDR3 coding DNA: TGTGCCAGCTTGGGACAGGGGAACAATGAGCAGTTCTTC. The encoded protein is CASLGQGNNEQFF.

This clonotype has ten or more counts. This CDR3 is CASSLVGHDPYGYTF. The CDR3 bases are TGTGCCAGCAGCTTAGTGGGACACGACCCATATGGCTACACCTTC. The chain combines TRBV7-2 with TRBJ1-2, with TRBD1 as a possible D gene (6 bases). Germline V gene lookup returns CDR1 SGHTA and CDR2 FQGNSA. The length of the CDR3 is 15 residues. V was shortened by 1 base and J by 5 bases, with 14 bases between the two germline ends. Full variable domain (missing parts from reference TRBV7-2 and TRBJ1-2): GAGVSQSPSNKVTEKGKDVELRCDPISGHTALYWYRQSLGQGLEFLIYFQGNSAPDKSGLPSDRFSAERTGGSVSTLTIQRTQQEDSAVYLCASSLVGHDPYGYTFGSGTRLTVV.

This clonotype has at least ten counts. J is TRBJ2-2 and V is TRBV3-1; D perhaps matches TRBD2 (5 bases). The CDR3 spans 14 residues. The V gene's germline CDR1 is LGHDT and CDR2 YNNKEL (reference sequence). Between the trimmed V and J ends, which lost 3 bases and 4 bases, there was a span of 9 bases. Here the CDR3 DNA reads TGTGCCAGCAGCCAGAGGGAAGGCACCGGGGAGCTGTTTTTT. This sequence encodes CASSQREGTGELFF.

This clonotype was found many times. This rearrangement joins TRBV4-2 to TRBJ1-2; D is ambiguous. The CDR3 is 12 residues long. The V gene's germline CDR1 is LGHNA and CDR2 YNFKEQ. V was trimmed by 0 bases and J by 7 bases, leaving 6 bases between them. CDR3 DNA sequence: TGTGCCAGCAGCCAAGAAGGTATTGGCTACACCTTC. Translation gives CASSQEGIGYTF.

At least ten counts were recorded for this clonotype. V and J are TRBV27 and TRBJ2-3; 8 nucleotides match TRBD1. Germline V gene lookup returns CDR1 MNHEY and CDR2 SMNVEV (reference sequence). V shed 6 bases and J 4 bases; nucleotides not matched to a gene: 9. This CDR3 is 15 amino acids long. CDR3 nucleotides: TGTGCCAGCAGGGGGCAGGGGGCGCGGGCAGATACGCAGTATTTT. Amino acid sequence: CASRGQGARADTQYF.

By its share, this clonotype is medium-sized (0.01 to 0.1%). In DNA form, the CDR3 reads TGTGCCACCAGTGAGCCCGGGACAGGGGTCCAAGAGACCCAGTACTTC. Its protein is CATSEPGTGVQETQYF. The chain has TRBV24-1 and TRBJ2-5; 10 bases map to TRBD1. CDR1 and CDR2 (germline): KGHDR, SFDVKD. The trim removed 4 bases at V and 1 base at J, leaving 5 bases unmatched. The length of the CDR3 is 16 residues.

The sample holds many counts of this clonotype. The gene calls are TRBV19 and TRBJ1-1; D might be TRBD1 (6 bases). Germline CDR1 LNHDA, CDR2 SQIVND (reference sequence). CDR3 size: 14 residues. Trimming pared 6 bases from V and 4 bases from J, leaving 15 bases between. The DNA of the CDR3 is TGTGCCAGTAGCCAACAGGGATCGATCACTGAAGCTTTCTTT. Its protein product is CASSQQGSITEAFF.

This clonotype has ten or more counts. The genes are TRBV5-5 and TRBJ2-1, with TRBD2 matching over 8 bases. V was clipped by 0 bases and J by 5 bases; unmatched bases: 10. Germline lookup yields CDR1 SGHKS and CDR2 YYEKEE (reference sequence). This CDR3 has 17 amino acids. The CDR3 nucleotides are TGTGCCAGCAGCTTGGCCGGGGGGGGACCCCGGGACAATGAGCAGTTCTTC. This gives the protein CASSLAGGGPRDNEQFF.

This clonotype was recorded at least ten times. V gene TRBV3-1 combines with J gene TRBJ1-1, with TRBD1 matching 9 bases. Germline values: CDR1 LGHDT, CDR2 YNNKEL (reference sequence). Trimming removed 3 bases from V and 5 bases from J; junction bases left unmatched: 16. This CDR3 contains 18 residues. The CDR3 region is CASSHPRGQGSPRTEAFF. In nucleotides, the CDR3 is TGTGCCAGCAGCCATCCAAGGGGACAGGGCTCTCCGCGAACTGAAGCTTTCTTT.

In its sample, this clonotype was seen many times. V and J are TRBV27 and TRBJ1-4; 8 bases are shared with TRBD1. V was pared by 2 bases and J by 3 bases, with 5 bases of the junction left unmatched. The CDR3 sequence is 16 residues long. The V gene's germline CDR1 is MNHEY and CDR2 SMNVEV (reference sequence). The CDR3 sequence is CASSLTYRGANEKLFF. The CDR3 DNA sequence: TGTGCCAGCAGTTTAACCTACAGGGGGGCTAATGAAAAACTGTTTTTT. Based on the CDR3 plus reference TRBV27 and TRBJ1-4, the full variable domain is EAQVTQNPRYLITVTGKKLTVTCSQNMNHEYMSWYRQDPGLGLRQIYYSMNVEVTDKGDVPEGYKVSRKEKRNFPLILESPSPNQTSLYFCASSLTYRGANEKLFFGSGTQLSVL.

This clonotype was seen ten or more times. The chain carries TRBV11-2 and TRBJ1-2; the match to TRBD1 covers 7 bases. The V segment lost 0 bases and the J segment 6 bases; nucleotides outside the gene matches: 4. Germline V gene sequence: CDR1 SGHAT, CDR2 FQNNGV. The CDR3 consists of 14 residues. CDR3 amino acids: CASSLETGLDGYTF. CDR3 nucleotide sequence: TGTGCCAGCAGCTTAGAGACAGGGCTCGATGGCTACACCTTC.

This clonotype was observed many times. The rearrangement joins TRBV6-1 to TRBJ2-1, with TRBD1 matching over 8 bases. Germline values: CDR1 MNHNS, CDR2 SASEGT. After removal of 7 bases from V and 6 bases from J, the junction contained 11 bases not matched to a gene. The CDR3 consists of 15 residues. CDR3 in amino acids: CASIDRTGKGNEQFF. CDR3 coding DNA: TGTGCCAGCATAGATCGGACAGGGAAGGGCAATGAGCAGTTCTTC.

This clonotype was seen at least ten times. This chain connects TRBV6-5 to TRBJ1-2; TRBD1 agrees at 11 bases. Looked up from germline, CDR1 is MNHEY and CDR2 is SVGAGI. Losses at the gene ends were 4 bases for V and 7 bases for J; bases not matched to a gene: 5. The CDR3 totals 14 residues. Written as DNA, the CDR3 is TGTGCCAGCAGTTCGACCGGACAGGGGGCTGGCTACACCTTC. Protein sequence: CASSSTGQGAGYTF.